One sample yielded the 28 T cell receptor beta chains listed below, sequenced in a study of T cells in localized non-small cell lung cancer. Using immunoSEQ multiplex PCR, the repertoire was profiled, and TCRdb retains in-frame clones only, with some absent. The sample yields approximately 5,200 clones, around 43% seen once. Sequenced material: lung tumor tissue, taken before any cancer treatment. Source of these receptors: a man between 40 and 70 years old with stage I lung adenocarcinoma.

The chain employs TRBV11-3 and TRBJ2-3, with D perhaps TRBD2 (6 bases). Germline V lookup: CDR1 SGHNT, CDR2 YENEEA. This CDR3 spans 15 amino acids. V dropped 5 bases and J dropped 0 bases, with 12 bases sitting between them. Written as DNA, the CDR3 is TGTGCCAGCAGCCCCCCTAGCGCCAGCACAGATACGCAGTATTTT. Its protein product is CASSPPSASTDTQYF.

This clone was seen a handful of times. J is TRBJ1-1 and V is TRBV19, with 8 nucleotides matching TRBD1. J was trimmed by 4 bases and V by 2 bases; bases with no gene match: 3. Germline V gene lookup returns CDR1 LNHDA and CDR2 SQIVND (reference sequence). The length of the CDR3 is 14 residues. CDR3 sequence: CASSINRGGTEAFF. In nucleotides, the CDR3 is TGTGCCAGTAGTATAAACAGGGGGGGCACTGAAGCTTTCTTT. The full variable domain, its missing parts supplied by reference TRBV19 and TRBJ1-1, is DGGITQSPKYLFRKEGQNVTLSCEQNLNHDAMYWYRQDPGQGLRLIYYSQIVNDFQKGDIAEGYSVSREKKESFPLTVTSAQKNPTAFYLCASSINRGGTEAFFGQGTRLTVV.

CDR3 DNA sequence: TGCGCCAGCAGGAGCCTTGTAGGGTCTAGCGGGAGGTACAATGAGCAGTTCTTC. The encoded protein is CASRSLVGSSGRYNEQFF. The genes are TRBV10-2 and TRBJ2-1, with 11 nucleotides matching TRBD2. Unmatched junction bases numbered 14, after V lost 6 bases and J lost 4 bases. CDR1 is WSHSY, CDR2 SAAADI, per germline. This CDR3 has 18 amino acids.

The chain carries TRBV6-8 and TRBJ2-7; D is uncertain. Trimming pared 0 bases from V and 2 bases from J, leaving 8 bases between. The CDR3 is 14 amino acids. CDR1 is MNHGY and CDR2 is SAAAGT in the germline V gene. CDR3 region: CASSYSRSAYEQYF. The CDR3 region has the DNA TGTGCCAGCAGTTACTCCAGATCGGCCTACGAGCAGTACTTC.

This clone was counted only a few times. This rearrangement joins TRBV6-8 to TRBJ2-3; maybe TRBD2 (6 bases). The CDR3 is 15 amino acids. Germline lookup yields CDR1 MNHGY and CDR2 SAAAGT. The V and J ends lost 2 bases and 6 bases respectively, with 15 bases between them. The CDR3 bases are TGTGCCAGCAGTTACCGTAGCGGCAAAGGTGATACGCAGTATTTT. Translated: CASSYRSGKGDTQYF.

The chain links TRBV10-2 to TRBJ2-5, with a possible D match to TRBD2 (7 bases). Trimming removed 8 bases at V and 5 bases at J, with 15 bases between. This CDR3 has 13 residues. Germline lookup yields CDR1 WSHSY and CDR2 SAAADI. CDR3 sequence reads: CASHGGGLETQYF. The CDR3 nucleotides are TGCGCCAGCCATGGGGGGGGCCTCGAGACCCAGTACTTC.

The chain joins TRBV6-8 to TRBJ2-7; D is possibly TRBD1 (6 bases). Trimming took 10 bases from V and 4 from J, leaving 14 bases between them. CDR1 is MNHGY, CDR2 SAAAGT, per germline. The CDR3 is 12 amino acids. Here the CDR3 reads CAIAGAQYEQYF. Here the CDR3 DNA reads TGTGCCATAGCAGGGGCTCAATACGAGCAGTACTTC.

This clone was seen only a few times. The V call is TRBV4-1, the J call TRBJ2-5; no clear D gene. There are 15 residues in the CDR3. Germline loops: CDR1 MGHRA, CDR2 YSYEKL. The V end lost 3 bases, the J end lost 0 bases, and 11 bases lay between the germline ends. The CDR3 here is CASSQTTAYQETQYF. The DNA for the CDR3 is TGCGCCAGCAGCCAGACGACGGCGTACCAAGAGACCCAGTACTTC.

This clone is categorized as medium-sized. The chain couples TRBV1 to TRBJ1-4. TRBV1 corresponds to a pseudogene. This CDR3 has 14 residues. The CDR3 DNA sequence: TGCGCCAGCAGCCAACTGGAAAATAATGAAAAACTGTTTTTT. It encodes CASSQLENNEKLFF.

The DNA for the CDR3 is TGTGCCAGTAGTAGGGAAGGCAGCGCTCACTATGGCTACACCTTC. Translating it yields CASSREGSAHYGYTF. This chain uses TRBV19 with TRBJ1-2; D gene unclear. The CDR3 has 15 amino acids. The V gene lost 4 bases and the J gene lost 3 bases, with 15 bases spanning the gap. Germline CDR1 and CDR2: LNHDA and SQIVND (reference sequence).

The rearrangement links TRBV19 to TRBJ2-7; D might be TRBD1 (6 bases). The germline CDR1 and CDR2 sequences are LNHDA and SQIVND (reference sequence). CDR3 length: 13 residues. Trimming pared 4 bases from V and 7 bases from J, leaving 14 bases between. For the CDR3, the DNA is TGTGCCAGTAGTAAAGGGGGTTCTGGGGAGCAGTACTTC. It yields the protein CASSKGGSGEQYF. Using reference TRBV19 and TRBJ2-7 for the parts outside the CDR3, the full variable domain is DGGITQSPKYLFRKEGQNVTLSCEQNLNHDAMYWYRQDPGQGLRLIYYSQIVNDFQKGDIAEGYSVSREKKESFPLTVTSAQKNPTAFYLCASSKGGSGEQYFGPGTRLTVT.

As to this clone: At the DNA level, this CDR3 is encoded by other sequences in the same sample as well. The rearrangement uses TRBV14 and TRBJ1-2; perhaps TRBD1 as D (5 bases). Per germline, CDR1 SGHDN and CDR2 FVKESK. This CDR3 has 13 amino acids. Trimming left V 4 bases short and J 5 bases short, with 11 bases between. CDR3: CASSPEDRYGYTF. The CDR3 DNA reads TGTGCCAGCAGCCCAGAAGACAGATATGGCTACACCTTC.

The CDR3 spells CASSLGRAGVGHEQFF. CDR3 nucleotides: TGTGCCAGCAGCTTAGGCAGAGCGGGAGTAGGCCATGAGCAGTTCTTC. The chain couples TRBV11-3 to TRBJ2-1; TRBD2 matches 8 bases. The CDR3 sequence is 16 residues long. Germline loops: CDR1 SGHNT, CDR2 YENEEA. The V gene end was trimmed by 1 base and the J gene end by 8 bases; junction bases not matched to a gene: 10.

This rearrangement joins TRBV19 to TRBJ2-5; D call uncertain. The CDR3 consists of 13 residues. Germline values: CDR1 LNHDA, CDR2 SQIVND (reference sequence). V shed 0 bases and J shed 3 bases, with 5 bases lying between them. CDR3 protein: CASSIEGEETQYF. CDR3 bases: TGTGCCAGTAGTATAGAAGGAGAAGAGACCCAGTACTTC. Drawing the rest from reference TRBV19 and TRBJ2-5, the complete variable domain is DGGITQSPKYLFRKEGQNVTLSCEQNLNHDAMYWYRQDPGQGLRLIYYSQIVNDFQKGDIAEGYSVSREKKESFPLTVTSAQKNPTAFYLCASSIEGEETQYFGPGTRLLVL.

The chain employs TRBV16 and TRBJ2-1; the match to TRBD2 covers 13 bases. Trimming at V came to 1 base and at J to 10 bases, leaving 7 bases not matched to a gene. CDR1 and CDR2 from the germline V gene are KGHSY and FQNENV. The CDR3 runs 16 residues. DNA for the CDR3: TGTGCCAGCAGCCAATTTATAACTAGCGGGAGGGCAGAGCAGTTCTTC. Amino acid sequence: CASSQFITSGRAEQFF.

This chain joins TRBV1 and TRBJ2-2; TRBD2 is the table's D call and was not checked against the DNA. TRBV1 is described as a pseudogene. The CDR3 is made up of 17 amino acids. CDR3 in amino acids: CASSRALAGGATGELFF. CDR3 in DNA: TGCGCCAGCAGCCGAGCTTTAGCGGGAGGGGCCACCGGGGAGCTGTTTTTT.

This chain links TRBV14 with TRBJ1-2; TRBD1 agrees at 8 bases. The junction had 2 bases not matched to a gene; V was cut back by 2 bases and J by 3 bases. From germline, CDR1 is SGHDN and CDR2 FVKESK. The CDR3 sequence is 14 residues long. The CDR3 spells CASSQLTGDYGYTF. Written as DNA, the CDR3 is TGTGCCAGCAGCCAATTGACAGGGGACTATGGCTACACCTTC.

This clone has a handful of counts. The rearrangement uses TRBV30 and TRBJ2-4; unclear D gene. The CDR3 consists of 15 residues. Germline CDR1 reads GTSNPN; CDR2 reads SVGIG (reference sequence). The V end lost 1 base, the J end lost 0 bases, and 10 bases lay between the germline ends. CDR3 loop: CAWSGGVLAKNIQYF. CDR3 bases: TGTGCCTGGAGTGGTGGGGTTCTAGCCAAAAACATTCAGTACTTC.

This chain uses TRBV29-1 with TRBJ2-1; D is perhaps TRBD1 (6 bases). The CDR3 runs 12 residues. V was shortened by 2 bases and J by 6 bases, with 8 bases between the two germline ends. CDR1 is SQVTM, CDR2 ANQGSEA, per germline. The CDR3 sequence is CSVETGPNEQFF. The DNA for the CDR3 is TGCAGCGTTGAAACAGGGCCCAATGAGCAGTTCTTC.

This clone was recorded only once. The genes are TRBV9 and TRBJ2-1; 11 bases line up with TRBD2. J gave up 12 bases and V 3 bases, and 5 bases lay outside the gene matches. This CDR3 spans 13 amino acids. CDR1 and CDR2 (germline): SGDLS, YYNGEE. The CDR3 reads CASSASTSGVQFF. The DNA for the CDR3 is TGTGCCAGCAGCGCCTCGACTAGCGGGGTGCAGTTCTTC.

The chain uses TRBV18 and TRBJ2-1, with 7 bases matching TRBD2. The CDR3 totals 17 residues. V was clipped by 3 bases and J by 0 bases; unmatched bases: 8. CDR1 and CDR2 (germline): KGHSH, LQKENI. The CDR3 loop reads CASSPNFGGSSYNEQFF. CDR3 bases: TGTGCCAGCTCACCGAATTTCGGCGGGAGCTCCTACAATGAGCAGTTCTTC. The full variable domain, in which reference TRBV18 and TRBJ2-1 provide the parts outside the CDR3, is NAGVMQNPRHLVRRRGQEARLRCSPMKGHSHVYWYRQLPEEGLKFMVYLQKENIIDESGMPKERFSAEFPKEGPSILRIQQVVRGDSAAYFCASSPNFGGSSYNEQFFGPGTRLTVL.

This clone was recorded a few times. J is TRBJ2-7 and V is TRBV30; D is undetermined. The V end lost 7 bases, the J end lost 2 bases, and 18 bases lay between the germline ends. The CDR3 contains 14 residues. In germline, CDR1 is GTSNPN, CDR2 SVGIG (reference sequence). The CDR3: CASTGPSSPYEQYF. The CDR3 coding sequence is TGTGCCTCTACCGGGCCTAGTTCACCCTACGAGCAGTACTTC.

This rearrangement joins TRBV11-3 to TRBJ2-3; D possibly corresponds to TRBD1 (6 bases). Trimming left V 1 base short and J 0 bases short, with 11 bases between. This CDR3 comprises 16 residues. Germline V lookup: CDR1 SGHNT, CDR2 YENEEA. The CDR3 nucleotides are TGTGCCAGCAGCTTAGGGGACAAGTCTAGCACAGATACGCAGTATTTT. Translated: CASSLGDKSSTDTQYF.

The chain recombines TRBV4-1 with TRBJ2-3, with D unresolved. The germline V gene has CDR1 MGHRA and CDR2 YSYEKL. Trimming took 0 bases from V and 6 from J, leaving 4 bases between them. This CDR3 has 12 residues. CDR3 DNA: TGCGCCAGCAGCCAAGATCTTGATACGCAGTATTTT. It codes for CASSQDLDTQYF.

The chain is built from TRBV6-8 and TRBJ2-7, with D uncertain. This CDR3 has 15 amino acids. With 3 bases removed from V and 0 bases from J, the gap between germline ends came to 12 bases. The V gene's germline CDR1 is MNHGY and CDR2 SAAAGT. The CDR3 coding sequence is TGTGCCAGCAGTTATGATGGCGTTAGCTCCTACGAGCAGTACTTC. This encodes CASSYDGVSSYEQYF.

The chain carries TRBV19 and TRBJ2-1; 11 bases are a match to TRBD2. CDR3 length: 17 residues. V shed 3 bases and J 10 bases; nucleotides not matched to a gene: 14. CDR1 and CDR2 from the germline V gene are LNHDA and SQIVND (reference sequence). CDR3 coding DNA: TGTGCCAGTAGTATTGAGGTAGCGGGAGGGGTCTCAGGCGAGCAGTTCTTC. Translated, it gives CASSIEVAGGVSGEQFF.

The chain couples TRBV9 to TRBJ2-6; maybe TRBD1 (6 bases). Germline V lookup: CDR1 SGDLS, CDR2 YYNGEE. Deletions cut 4 bases from V and 0 bases from J, with 23 bases between. The CDR3 runs to 20 residues. The CDR3 protein is CASSKGRGQRDSSGANVLTF. The CDR3 coding sequence is TGTGCCAGCAGCAAAGGCCGCGGACAGAGGGATTCCTCTGGGGCCAACGTCCTGACTTTC. Full variable domain (missing parts from reference TRBV9 and TRBJ2-6): DSGVTQTPKHLITATGQRVTLRCSPRSGDLSVYWYQQSLDQGLQFLIQYYNGEERAKGNILERFSAQQFPDLHSELNLSSLELGDSALYFCASSKGRGQRDSSGANVLTFGAGSRLTVL.

This clone was seen more than once but under ten times. V is TRBV6-7 and J is TRBJ2-3; 14 nucleotides agree with TRBD2. TRBV6-7 carries the ORF label, with uncertain function. The J segment lost 2 bases and the V segment lost 5 bases, leaving 3 bases of the junction unmatched. The CDR3 is 16 amino acids. CDR3 coding DNA: TGTGCCAGCAGTGAGACTAGCGGGGGGGCCACAGATACGCAGTATTTT. Protein product: CASSETSGGATDTQYF.